This T cell receptor (beta chain) was sequenced in a study of a mutant IDH1 vaccine in newly diagnosed glioma. Time point given: week 23, last vaccination. One vaccine dose held 300 ug of mutant IDH1 20-mer peptide and came with topical imiquimod. Points on this clone: As yet, its antigen is unknown.

Some clones are missing from TCRdb's copy, which holds only in-frame ones; the method was immunoSEQ multiplex PCR. Counted here are about 33,000 clones, around 87% occurring once; the ten biggest clones make up about 2.3%. CDR3 length equals 17 residues. The V gene lost 0 bases and the J gene lost 1 base, with 14 bases spanning the gap. Germline assignment: CDR1 SGHRS and CDR2 YFSETQ. This clonotype was sampled from a man aged 35 to 55 with glioma. The source was PBMCs, collected from a glioma patient whose treatment included an IDH1 peptide vaccine. The chain uses TRBV5-1 and TRBJ2-1, with D perhaps TRBD1 or TRBD2 (5 bases each). The CDR3 sequence is CASSLATGPTSYNEQFF. DNA for the CDR3: TGCGCCAGCAGCTTGGCCACGGGACCCACGTCCTACAATGAGCAGTTCTTC.